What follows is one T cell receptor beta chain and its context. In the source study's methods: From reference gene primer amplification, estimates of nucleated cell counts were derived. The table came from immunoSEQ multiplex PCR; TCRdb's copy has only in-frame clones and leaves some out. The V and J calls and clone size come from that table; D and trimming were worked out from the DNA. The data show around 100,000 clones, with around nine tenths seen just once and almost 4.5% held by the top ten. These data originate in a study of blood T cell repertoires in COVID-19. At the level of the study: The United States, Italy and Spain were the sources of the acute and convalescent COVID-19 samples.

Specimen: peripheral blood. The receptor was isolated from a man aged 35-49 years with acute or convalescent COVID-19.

CDR3 sequence reads: CASSSDRANTEAFF. The CDR3 DNA follows: TGTGCCAGCAGCTCGGACAGGGCGAACACTGAAGCTTTCTTT. This sequence joins TRBV7-2 and TRBJ1-1; TRBD1 matches at 8 bases. Germline CDR1 and CDR2: SGHTA and FQGNSA. J was trimmed by 1 base and V by 4 bases; bases with no gene match: 2. The CDR3 loop spans 14 amino acids.